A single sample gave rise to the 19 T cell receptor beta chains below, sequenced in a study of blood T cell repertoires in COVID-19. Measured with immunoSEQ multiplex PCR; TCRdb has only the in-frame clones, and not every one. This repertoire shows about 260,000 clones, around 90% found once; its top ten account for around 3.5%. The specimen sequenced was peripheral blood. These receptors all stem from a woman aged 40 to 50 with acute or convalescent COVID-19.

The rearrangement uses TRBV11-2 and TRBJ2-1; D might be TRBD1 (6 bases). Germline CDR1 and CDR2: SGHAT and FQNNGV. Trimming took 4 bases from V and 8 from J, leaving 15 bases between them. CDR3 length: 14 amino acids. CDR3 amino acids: CASSYDRSVDEQFF. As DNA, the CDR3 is TGTGCCAGCAGCTATGACAGGTCTGTGGATGAGCAGTTCTTC.

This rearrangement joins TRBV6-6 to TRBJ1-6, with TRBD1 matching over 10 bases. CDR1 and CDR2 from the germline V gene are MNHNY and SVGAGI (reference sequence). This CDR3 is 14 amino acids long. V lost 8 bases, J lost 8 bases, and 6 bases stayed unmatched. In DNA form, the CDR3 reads TGTGCCAGCGGGGGACAGGGGTATGATTCACCCCTCCACTTT. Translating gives CASGGQGYDSPLHF.

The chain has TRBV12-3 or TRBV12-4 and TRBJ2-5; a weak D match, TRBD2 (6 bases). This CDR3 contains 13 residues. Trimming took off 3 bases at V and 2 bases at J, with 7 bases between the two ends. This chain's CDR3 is CASSLGLQETQYF. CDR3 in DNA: TGTGCCAGCAGTTTGGGACTTCAAGAGACCCAGTACTTC.

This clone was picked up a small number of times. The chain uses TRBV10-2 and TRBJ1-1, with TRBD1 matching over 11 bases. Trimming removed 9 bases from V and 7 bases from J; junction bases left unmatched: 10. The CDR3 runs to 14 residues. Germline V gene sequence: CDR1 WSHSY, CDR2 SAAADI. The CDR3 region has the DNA TGCGCCAGTTCGGACAGGGGGCTCACCGGTGAAGCTTTCTTT. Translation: CASSDRGLTGEAFF.

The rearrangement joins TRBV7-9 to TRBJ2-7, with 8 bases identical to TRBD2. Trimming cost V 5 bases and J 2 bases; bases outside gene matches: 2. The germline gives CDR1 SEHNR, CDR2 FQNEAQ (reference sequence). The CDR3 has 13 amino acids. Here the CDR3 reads CASSPGGAYEQYV. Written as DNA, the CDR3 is TGTGCCAGCAGCCCCGGGGGGGCCTACGAGCAGTACGTC.

In DNA, the CDR3 is TGTGCCAGCAGTTACTCGAAGTGGGGGGGGCCATTACTGTTTTTT. Translated: CASSYSKWGGPLLFF. The rearrangement joins TRBV6-5 to TRBJ1-4; TRBD1 might be the D (6 bases). The V end was cut by 0 bases, the J end by 13 bases, with 18 bases between. This CDR3 has 15 residues. The germline V gene encodes CDR1 MNHEY and CDR2 SVGAGI.

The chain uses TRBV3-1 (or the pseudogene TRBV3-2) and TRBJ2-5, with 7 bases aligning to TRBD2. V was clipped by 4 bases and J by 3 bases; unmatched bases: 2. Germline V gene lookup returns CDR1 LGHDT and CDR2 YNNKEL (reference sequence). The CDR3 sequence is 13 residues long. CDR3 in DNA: TGTGCCAGCAGCCGCCTAGCGGAAGAGACCCAGTACTTC. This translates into CASSRLAEETQYF.

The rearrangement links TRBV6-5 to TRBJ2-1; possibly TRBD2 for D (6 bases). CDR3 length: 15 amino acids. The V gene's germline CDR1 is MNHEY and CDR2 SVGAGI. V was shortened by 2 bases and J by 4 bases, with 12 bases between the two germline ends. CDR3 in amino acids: CASSYEGAGYNEQFF. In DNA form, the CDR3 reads TGTGCCAGCAGTTACGAGGGCGCGGGGTACAATGAGCAGTTCTTC.

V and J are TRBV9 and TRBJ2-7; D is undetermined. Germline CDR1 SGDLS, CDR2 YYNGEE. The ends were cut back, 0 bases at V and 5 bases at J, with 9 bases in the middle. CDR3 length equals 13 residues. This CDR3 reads CASSVGTSDEQYV. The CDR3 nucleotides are TGTGCCAGCAGCGTAGGAACATCCGACGAGCAGTACGTC.

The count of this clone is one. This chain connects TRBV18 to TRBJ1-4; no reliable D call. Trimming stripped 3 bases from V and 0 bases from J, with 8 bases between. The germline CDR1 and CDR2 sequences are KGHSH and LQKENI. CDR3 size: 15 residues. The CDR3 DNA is TGTGCCAGCTCACCGCAGAGGGCAACTAATGAAAAACTGTTTTTT. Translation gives CASSPQRATNEKLFF.

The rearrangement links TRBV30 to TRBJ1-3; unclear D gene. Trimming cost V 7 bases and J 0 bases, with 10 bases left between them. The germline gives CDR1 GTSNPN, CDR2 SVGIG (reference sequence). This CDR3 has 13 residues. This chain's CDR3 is CASARGSGNTIYF. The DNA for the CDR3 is TGTGCCTCTGCACGGGGCTCTGGAAACACCATATATTTT.

The CDR3 loop reads CAWYVNTEAFF. The CDR3 coding sequence is TGTGCCTGGTATGTGAACACTGAAGCTTTCTTT. This chain uses TRBV30 with TRBJ1-1; D is undetermined. With 5 bases removed from V and 0 bases from J, the gap between germline ends came to 4 bases. The CDR3 covers 11 residues. Looked up from germline, CDR1 is GTSNPN and CDR2 is SVGIG (reference sequence).

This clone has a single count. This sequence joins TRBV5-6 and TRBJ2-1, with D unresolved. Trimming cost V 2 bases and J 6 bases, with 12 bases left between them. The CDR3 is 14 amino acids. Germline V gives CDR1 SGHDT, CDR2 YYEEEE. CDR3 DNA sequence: TGTGCCAGCAGCTTTCTCCGGTCCCCCAATGAGCAGTTCTTC. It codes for CASSFLRSPNEQFF.

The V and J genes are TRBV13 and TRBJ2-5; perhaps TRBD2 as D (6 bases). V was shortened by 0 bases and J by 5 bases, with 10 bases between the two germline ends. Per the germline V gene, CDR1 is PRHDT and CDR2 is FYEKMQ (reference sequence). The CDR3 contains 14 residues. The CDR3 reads CASSLGEGRETQYF. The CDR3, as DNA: TGTGCCAGCAGCTTAGGCGAGGGGAGGGAGACCCAGTACTTC.

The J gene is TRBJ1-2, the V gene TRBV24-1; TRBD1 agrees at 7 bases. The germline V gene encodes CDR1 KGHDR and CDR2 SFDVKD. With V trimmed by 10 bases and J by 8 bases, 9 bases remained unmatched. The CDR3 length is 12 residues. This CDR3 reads CATREQGGGYTF. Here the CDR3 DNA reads TGTGCCACGAGGGAGCAGGGGGGCGGCTACACCTTC.

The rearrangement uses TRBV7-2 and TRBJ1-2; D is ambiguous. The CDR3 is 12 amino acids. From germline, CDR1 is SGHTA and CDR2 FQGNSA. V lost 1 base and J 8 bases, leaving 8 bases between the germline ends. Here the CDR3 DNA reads TGTGCCAGCAGCTTAGATTTCTCCGGCTACACCTTC. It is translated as CASSLDFSGYTF.

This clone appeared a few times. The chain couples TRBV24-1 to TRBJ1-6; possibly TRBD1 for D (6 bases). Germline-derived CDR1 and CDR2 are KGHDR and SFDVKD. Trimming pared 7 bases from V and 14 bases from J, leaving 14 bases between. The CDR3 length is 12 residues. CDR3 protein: CATSRSGETLHF. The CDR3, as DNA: TGTGCCACCAGCAGATCAGGGGAGACCCTCCACTTT.

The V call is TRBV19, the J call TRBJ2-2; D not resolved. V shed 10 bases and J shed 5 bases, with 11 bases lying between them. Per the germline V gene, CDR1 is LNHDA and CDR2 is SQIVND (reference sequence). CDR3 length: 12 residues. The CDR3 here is CAISQRTGELFF. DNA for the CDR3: TGTGCCATTTCTCAGAGGACCGGGGAGCTGTTTTTT. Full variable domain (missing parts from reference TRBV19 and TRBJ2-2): DGGITQSPKYLFRKEGQNVTLSCEQNLNHDAMYWYRQDPGQGLRLIYYSQIVNDFQKGDIAEGYSVSREKKESFPLTVTSAQKNPTAFYLCAISQRTGELFFGEGSRLTVL.

Written as DNA, the CDR3 is TGTGCCACTGCTACAGGGTTAAGTGGCTACACCTTC. The encoded protein is CATATGLSGYTF. The rearrangement joins TRBV24-1 to TRBJ1-2, with D possibly matching TRBD1 (6 bases). Germline lookup yields CDR1 KGHDR and CDR2 SFDVKD. Trimming shortened V by 10 bases and J by 7 bases, and 15 bases separated the two germline ends. The CDR3 is 12 amino acids.